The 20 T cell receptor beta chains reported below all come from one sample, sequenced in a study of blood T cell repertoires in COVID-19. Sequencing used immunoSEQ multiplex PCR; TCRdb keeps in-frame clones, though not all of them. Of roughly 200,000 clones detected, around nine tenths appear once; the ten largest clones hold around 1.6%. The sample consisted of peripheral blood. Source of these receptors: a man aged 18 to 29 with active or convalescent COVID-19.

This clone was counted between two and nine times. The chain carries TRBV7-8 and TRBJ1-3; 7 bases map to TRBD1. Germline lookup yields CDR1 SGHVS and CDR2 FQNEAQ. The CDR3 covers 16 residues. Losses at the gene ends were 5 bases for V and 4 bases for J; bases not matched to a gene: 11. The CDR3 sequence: CASSRGTVTSGNTIYF. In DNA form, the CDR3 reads TGTGCCAGCAGCCGTGGGACAGTGACATCGGGAAACACCATATATTTT.

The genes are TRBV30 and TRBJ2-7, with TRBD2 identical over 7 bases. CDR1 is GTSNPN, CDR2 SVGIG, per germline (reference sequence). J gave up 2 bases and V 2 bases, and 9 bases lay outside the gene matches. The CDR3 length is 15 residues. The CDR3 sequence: CAWSLNPSGTYEQYF. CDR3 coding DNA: TGTGCCTGGAGTCTTAACCCTAGCGGAACCTACGAGCAGTACTTC.

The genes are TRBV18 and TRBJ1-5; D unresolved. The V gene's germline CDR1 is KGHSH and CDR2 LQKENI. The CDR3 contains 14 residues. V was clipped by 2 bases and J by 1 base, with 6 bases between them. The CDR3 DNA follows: TGTGCCAGCTCACCATCGGGAAGCAATCAGCCCCAGCATTTT. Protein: CASSPSGSNQPQHF.

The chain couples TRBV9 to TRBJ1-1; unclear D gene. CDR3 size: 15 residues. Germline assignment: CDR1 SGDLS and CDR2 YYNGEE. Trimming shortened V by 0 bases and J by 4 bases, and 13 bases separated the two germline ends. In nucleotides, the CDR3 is TGTGCCAGCAGCGTAGATATTGAGGAGGGCACTGAAGCTTTCTTT. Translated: CASSVDIEEGTEAFF.

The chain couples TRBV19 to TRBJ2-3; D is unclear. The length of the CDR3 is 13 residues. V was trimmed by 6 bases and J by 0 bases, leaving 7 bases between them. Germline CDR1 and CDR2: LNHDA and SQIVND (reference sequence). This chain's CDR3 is CASRWASTDTQYF. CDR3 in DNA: TGTGCCAGTAGGTGGGCTAGCACAGATACGCAGTATTTT.

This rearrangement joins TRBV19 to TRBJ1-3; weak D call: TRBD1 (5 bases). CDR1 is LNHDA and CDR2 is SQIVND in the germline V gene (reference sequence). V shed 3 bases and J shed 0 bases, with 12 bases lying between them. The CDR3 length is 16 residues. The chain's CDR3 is CASSIELTASGNTIYF. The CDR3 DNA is TGTGCCAGTAGTATCGAACTGACAGCCTCTGGAAACACCATATATTTT.

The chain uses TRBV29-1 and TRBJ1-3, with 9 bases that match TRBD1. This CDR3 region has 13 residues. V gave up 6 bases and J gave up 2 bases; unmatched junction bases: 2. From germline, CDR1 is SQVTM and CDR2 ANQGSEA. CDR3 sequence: CSVRQGAGNTIYF. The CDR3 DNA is TGCAGCGTCCGACAGGGGGCTGGAAACACCATATATTTT. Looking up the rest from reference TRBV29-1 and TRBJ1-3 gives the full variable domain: SAVISQKPSRDICQRGTSLTIQCQVDSQVTMMFWYRQQPGQSLTLIATANQGSEATYESGFVIDKFPISRPNLTFSTLTVSNMSPEDSSIYLCSVRQGAGNTIYFGEGSWLTVV.

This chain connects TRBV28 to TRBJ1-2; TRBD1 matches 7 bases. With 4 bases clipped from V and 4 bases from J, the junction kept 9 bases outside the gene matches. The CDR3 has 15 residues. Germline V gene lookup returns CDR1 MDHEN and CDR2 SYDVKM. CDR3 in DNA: TGTGCCAGCAGTTCCGAATACAGGGGCAGCTATGGCTACACCTTC. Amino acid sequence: CASSSEYRGSYGYTF.

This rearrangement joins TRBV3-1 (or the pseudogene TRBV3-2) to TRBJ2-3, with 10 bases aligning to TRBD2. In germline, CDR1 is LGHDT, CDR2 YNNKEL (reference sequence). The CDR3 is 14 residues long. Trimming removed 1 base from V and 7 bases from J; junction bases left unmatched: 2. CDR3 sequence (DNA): TGTGCCAGCAGCCAAGTAACTAGCGGGAATACGCAGTATTTT. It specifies CASSQVTSGNTQYF.

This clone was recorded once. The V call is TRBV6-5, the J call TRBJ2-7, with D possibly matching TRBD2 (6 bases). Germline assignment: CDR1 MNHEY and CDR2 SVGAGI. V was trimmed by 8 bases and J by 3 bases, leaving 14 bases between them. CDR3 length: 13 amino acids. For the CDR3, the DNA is TGTGCCAGCGGATCCGAAGCGGGCTACGAGCAGTACTTC. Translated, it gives CASGSEAGYEQYF.

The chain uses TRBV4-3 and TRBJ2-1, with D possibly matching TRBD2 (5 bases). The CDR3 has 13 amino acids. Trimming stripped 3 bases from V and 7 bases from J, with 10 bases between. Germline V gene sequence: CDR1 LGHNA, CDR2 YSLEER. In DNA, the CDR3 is TGCGCCAGCAGCCAGGACTGGGTAAATGAGCAGTTCTTC. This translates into CASSQDWVNEQFF.

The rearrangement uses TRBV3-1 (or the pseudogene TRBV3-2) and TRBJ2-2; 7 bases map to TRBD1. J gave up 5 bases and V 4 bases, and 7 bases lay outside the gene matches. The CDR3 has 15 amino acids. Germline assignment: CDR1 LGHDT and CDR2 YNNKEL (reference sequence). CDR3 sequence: CASSPLTGWTGELFF. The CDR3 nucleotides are TGTGCCAGCAGCCCGTTGACAGGGTGGACCGGGGAGCTGTTTTTT.

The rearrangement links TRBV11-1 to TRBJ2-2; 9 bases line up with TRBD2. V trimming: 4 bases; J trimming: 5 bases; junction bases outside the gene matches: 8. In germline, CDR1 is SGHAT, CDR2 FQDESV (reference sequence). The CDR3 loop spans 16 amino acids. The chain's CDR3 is CASSSRASGATGELFF. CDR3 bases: TGTGCCAGCAGCTCCCGCGCTAGCGGGGCAACCGGGGAGCTGTTTTTT.

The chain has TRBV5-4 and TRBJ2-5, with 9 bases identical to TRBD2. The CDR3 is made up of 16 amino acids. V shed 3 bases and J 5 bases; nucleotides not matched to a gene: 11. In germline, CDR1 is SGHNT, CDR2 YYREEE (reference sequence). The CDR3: CASSSGFSGSSETQYF. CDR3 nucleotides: TGTGCCAGCAGCTCAGGATTTAGCGGGAGCAGTGAGACCCAGTACTTC.

The CDR3 loop is CASSGAVKNQPQHF. The CDR3 region has the DNA TGTGCCAGCAGCGGGGCGGTGAAGAATCAGCCCCAGCATTTT. V and J are TRBV7-8 and TRBJ1-5, with a tentative D call TRBD1 (5 bases). Germline lookup yields CDR1 SGHVS and CDR2 FQNEAQ. This CDR3 has 14 amino acids. V was trimmed by 5 bases and J by 4 bases, leaving 12 bases between them. The full variable domain, completed using reference TRBV7-8 and TRBJ1-5, is GAGVSQSPRYKVAKRGQDVALRCDPISGHVSLFWYQQALGQGPEFLTYFQNEAQLDKSGLPSDRFFAERPEGSVSTLKIQRTQQEDSAVYLCASSGAVKNQPQHFGDGTRLSIL.

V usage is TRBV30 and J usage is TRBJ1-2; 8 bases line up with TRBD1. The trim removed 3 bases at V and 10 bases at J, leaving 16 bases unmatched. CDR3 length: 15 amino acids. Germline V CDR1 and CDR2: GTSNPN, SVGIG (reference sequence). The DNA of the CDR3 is TGTGCCTGGAGCTTAACCTCCACAAGGACAGGGACCTACACCTTC. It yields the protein CAWSLTSTRTGTYTF.

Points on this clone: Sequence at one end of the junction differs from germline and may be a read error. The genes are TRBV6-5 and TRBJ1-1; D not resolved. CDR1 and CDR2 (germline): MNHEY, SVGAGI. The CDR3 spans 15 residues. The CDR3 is CASRAGRVPNIEAFF. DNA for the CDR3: TGTGCCAGCAGAGCCGGGCGGGTCCCGAACATTGAAGCTTTCTTT.

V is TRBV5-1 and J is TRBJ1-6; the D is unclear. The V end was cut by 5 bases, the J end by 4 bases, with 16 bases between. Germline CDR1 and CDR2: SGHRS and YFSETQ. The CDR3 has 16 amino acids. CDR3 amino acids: CASRHEGRQYNSPLHF. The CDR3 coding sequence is TGCGCCAGCAGGCACGAGGGCCGGCAGTATAATTCACCCCTCCACTTT.

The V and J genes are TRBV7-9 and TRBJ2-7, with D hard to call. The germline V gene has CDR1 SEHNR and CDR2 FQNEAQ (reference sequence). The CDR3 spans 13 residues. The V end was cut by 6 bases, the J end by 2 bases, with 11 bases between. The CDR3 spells CASSREAPYEQYF. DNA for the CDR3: TGTGCCAGCAGTCGAGAGGCACCCTACGAGCAGTACTTC.

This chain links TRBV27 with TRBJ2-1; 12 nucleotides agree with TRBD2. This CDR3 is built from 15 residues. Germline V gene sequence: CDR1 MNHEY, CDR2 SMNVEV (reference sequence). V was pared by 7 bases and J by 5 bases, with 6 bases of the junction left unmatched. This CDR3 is CASTPLAGGNNEQFF. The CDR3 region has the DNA TGTGCCAGCACCCCGCTAGCGGGAGGGAACAATGAGCAGTTCTTC.